These 20 T cell receptor beta chains originate from one sample sequenced in a study of T cells in Graves' hyperthyroidism and ophthalmopathy. The investigators amplified TCR beta CDR3 regions from RNA transcripts. The TCR CDR3 first-round RT-PCR relied on the HTBI primer set. One entry per CDR3 protein, called by TCRdb with MiXCR from the multiplex PCR reads. The sample lists hundreds of thousands of distinct CDR3 sequences; 14% to 15% were seen once. Sequencing was performed on blood. Receptors originate from a man between 18 and 29 years old with Graves' ophthalmopathy.

This clonotype was counted at least ten times. The chain joins TRBV20-1 to TRBJ2-7; 8 positions agree with TRBD2. The junction had 10 bases not matched to a gene; V was cut back by 5 bases and J by 1 base. This CDR3 spans 15 amino acids. Germline V gene lookup returns CDR1 DFQATT and CDR2 SNEGSKA (reference sequence). The CDR3, as DNA: TGCAGTGCTCCCCCGGGACCGGGGGGGTCCTACGAGCAGTACTTC. Translation: CSAPPGPGGSYEQYF.

The sample holds many counts of this clonotype. The chain carries TRBV5-4 and TRBJ2-5; D remains ambiguous. This CDR3 contains 13 residues. The V and J ends lost 2 bases and 2 bases respectively, with 7 bases between them. Germline V CDR1 and CDR2: SGHNT, YYREEE (reference sequence). The CDR3 region has the DNA TGTGCCAGCAGCTTTTTAGTACAAGAGACCCAGTACTTC. Protein: CASSFLVQETQYF.

Many counts were recorded for this clonotype. A much larger clone differs by one base, so this may be a read error. The genes are TRBV11-2 and TRBJ1-4; D uncertain. CDR3 length: 15 amino acids. Germline V gene data show CDR1 as SGHAT and CDR2 as FQNNGV. This CDR3 reads CTSSPESWANEKLFF. The CDR3, as DNA: TGTACCAGCAGCCCGGAATCGTGGGCTAATGAAAAACTGTTTTTT.

Remarks on this clonotype: A read error may be the cause here, since a much bigger clone is one base away. The chain uses TRBV10-3 and TRBJ2-5; tentative D call: TRBD1 (5 bases). This CDR3 comprises 13 residues. In germline, CDR1 is ENHRY, CDR2 SYGVKD. CDR3 amino acids: CAIGDKTDETQYF. In nucleotides, the CDR3 is TGTGCCATCGGTGACAAGACAGATGAGACCCAGTACTTC.

This clonotype was observed many times. The chain employs TRBV13 and TRBJ1-6; D perhaps matches TRBD1 (5 bases). This CDR3 spans 16 amino acids. Trimming removed 3 bases at V and 9 bases at J, with 18 bases between. Germline loops: CDR1 PRHDT, CDR2 FYEKMQ (reference sequence). CDR3 region: CASSFGGRPKSSPLHF. The DNA of the CDR3 is TGTGCCAGCAGCTTCGGGGGACGCCCGAAGAGTTCACCCCTCCACTTT.

This clonotype was observed a handful of times. This chain links TRBV7-9 with TRBJ1-4, with D possibly TRBD1 on 5 matching bases. The V end lost 3 bases, the J end lost 8 bases, and 13 bases lay between the germline ends. This CDR3 contains 14 residues. CDR1 is SEHNR and CDR2 is FQNEAQ in the germline V gene (reference sequence). The CDR3 DNA follows: TGTGCCAGCAGCTTGGGAGGGGATTGGGAAAAACTGTTTTTT. Translation: CASSLGGDWEKLFF.

In this sample, this clonotype turned up many times. V is TRBV4-2 and J is TRBJ2-1, with 7 bases fitting TRBD2. The CDR3 extends over 16 amino acids. Germline CDR1 and CDR2: LGHNA and YNFKEQ. After removal of 0 bases from V and 2 bases from J, the junction contained 4 bases not matched to a gene. As DNA, the CDR3 is TGTGCCAGCAGCCAAGAGGGGCGGGAGCCCTACAATGAGCAGTTCTTC. This sequence encodes CASSQEGREPYNEQFF.

The table lists this clonotype with many counts. This sequence joins TRBV7-9 and TRBJ2-7; TRBD2 matches 10 bases. CDR3 length equals 18 residues. The V gene end was trimmed by 3 bases and the J gene end by 2 bases; junction bases not matched to a gene: 13. Germline lookup yields CDR1 SEHNR and CDR2 FQNEAQ (reference sequence). The DNA of the CDR3 is TGTGCCAGCAGCTTTACCTACCAACTAGCGGGAACCGCCTACGAGCAGTACTTC. Its protein product is CASSFTYQLAGTAYEQYF.

This clonotype was observed many times. The rearrangement joins TRBV28 to TRBJ1-6, with a tentative D call TRBD1 (6 bases). The V end lost 4 bases, the J end lost 3 bases, and 16 bases lay between the germline ends. The germline V gene has CDR1 MDHEN and CDR2 SYDVKM. This CDR3 spans 17 amino acids. The CDR3 DNA reads as TGTGCCAGCAGTTGGGGGGCAGGTGACCTCTATAATTCACCCCTCCACTTT. Translating it yields CASSWGAGDLYNSPLHF.

This clonotype came up a few times. V is TRBV6-5 and J is TRBJ1-1, with D maybe TRBD1 (6 bases). The CDR3 loop spans 14 amino acids. Germline values: CDR1 MNHEY, CDR2 SVGAGI. V gave up 0 bases and J gave up 6 bases, with 11 bases separating them. Written as DNA, the CDR3 is TGTGCCAGCAGTTACTCAGGGGGTTATTCTGAAGCTTTCTTT. Amino acid sequence: CASSYSGGYSEAFF.

The chain combines TRBV10-1 with TRBJ2-7; D is perhaps TRBD2 (6 bases). Germline CDR1 WNHNN, CDR2 SYGVQD (reference sequence). With 4 bases removed from V and 1 base from J, the gap between germline ends came to 11 bases. This CDR3 region has 14 residues. CDR3 nucleotide sequence: TGCGCCAGCAGTGCGGGACTCCGATCCTACGAGCAGTACTTC. Translation: CASSAGLRSYEQYF.

In this sample, this clonotype turned up many times. V and J are TRBV11-3 and TRBJ2-3; D is ambiguous. V lost 2 bases to trimming and J lost 0 bases, with 6 bases between them. Germline CDR1 and CDR2: SGHNT and YENEEA. The CDR3 runs 14 residues. The CDR3 nucleotides read TGTGCCAGCAGCTTATCCGGCAGCACAGATACGCAGTATTTT. Residues: CASSLSGSTDTQYF.

The chain recombines TRBV12-5 with TRBJ2-2, with 11 bases matching TRBD2. With 6 bases clipped from V and 6 bases from J, the junction kept 3 bases outside the gene matches. Germline values: CDR1 LGHNT, CDR2 FRNRAP. The CDR3 consists of 14 residues. Here the CDR3 reads CASGRSGGAGELFF. The CDR3 DNA reads as TGTGCTAGTGGACGTAGCGGGGGGGCCGGGGAGCTGTTTTTT.

This clonotype has a handful of counts. This chain uses TRBV15 with TRBJ2-2, with a weak D call TRBD2 (7 bases). The CDR3 runs to 17 residues. Germline V lookup: CDR1 LNHNV, CDR2 YYDKDF (reference sequence). The ends were cut back, 4 bases at V and 3 bases at J, with 18 bases in the middle. CDR3 sequence (DNA): TGTGCCACCAGCACCCGGGGCGGGGGCTCCTACACCGGGGAGCTGTTTTTT. Residues: CATSTRGGGSYTGELFF.

Ten or more counts support this clonotype. The J gene is TRBJ1-3, the V gene TRBV11-2; D gene ambiguous. The germline V gene has CDR1 SGHAT and CDR2 FQNNGV. V was shortened by 0 bases and J by 2 bases, with 11 bases between the two germline ends. The CDR3 is 16 residues long. CDR3 sequence: CASSLDSVGTGNTIYF. The CDR3 DNA sequence: TGTGCCAGCAGCTTAGATTCCGTAGGGACTGGAAACACCATATATTTT.

This clonotype was detected many times. The V and J genes are TRBV11-2 and TRBJ2-5, with 7 nucleotides matching TRBD1. CDR3 length equals 15 residues. V lost 1 base and J lost 1; bases outside the gene matches: 3. CDR1 is SGHAT and CDR2 is FQNNGV in the germline V gene. The CDR3 loop reads CASSLVAGGQETQYF. In DNA, the CDR3 is TGTGCCAGCAGCTTAGTCGCAGGGGGCCAAGAGACCCAGTACTTC.

This clonotype was observed many times. The chain carries TRBV6-1 and TRBJ1-2; D gene uncertain. The CDR3 extends over 13 amino acids. Germline V gene lookup returns CDR1 MNHNS and CDR2 SASEGT. V lost 6 bases and J lost 2, with 10 bases in between. This CDR3 is CASSGRSNYGYTF. The CDR3 DNA reads as TGTGCCAGCAGCGGGAGAAGCAACTATGGCTACACCTTC.

This sequence joins TRBV28 and TRBJ1-1; D gene ambiguous. V lost 6 bases and J lost 4, with 6 bases in between. The CDR3 runs 11 residues. The germline gives CDR1 MDHEN, CDR2 SYDVKM. The CDR3 is CASSTTTEAFF. The CDR3 bases are TGTGCCAGCAGCACCACCACTGAAGCTTTCTTT.

This clonotype occurred many times. CDR3 DNA: TGTGCCAGCAGTTATTGGGTCGGCAGCTCCTACAATGAGCAGTTCTTC. Its protein product is CASSYWVGSSYNEQFF. The rearrangement links TRBV6-1 to TRBJ2-1; D is undetermined. The CDR3 contains 16 residues. V lost 5 bases to trimming and J lost 0 bases, with 14 bases between them. In germline, CDR1 is MNHNS, CDR2 SASEGT.

This clonotype was observed many times. This rearrangement joins TRBV15 to TRBJ2-2, with D possibly TRBD1 on 6 matching bases. With 2 bases removed from V and 7 bases from J, the gap between germline ends came to 8 bases. The CDR3 has 13 residues. Germline values: CDR1 LNHNV, CDR2 YYDKDF (reference sequence). CDR3 sequence: CATSRQGIGELFF. Written as DNA, the CDR3 is TGTGCCACCAGCAGACAGGGGATCGGGGAGCTGTTTTTT.